This TCR beta chain was sequenced during a study of T cells in Graves' hyperthyroidism and ophthalmopathy. The CDR3 is 13 amino acids. Per germline, CDR1 SGHAT and CDR2 FQDESV (reference sequence). V trimming: 5 bases; J trimming: 2 bases; junction bases outside the gene matches: 2. The source material, RNA transcripts, was used to amplify TCR beta CDR3 regions. Initially, a first-round RT-PCR of the TCR CDR3 employed the HTBI primer set. TCRdb itself ran the multiplex PCR reads through MiXCR, one entry per CDR3 protein. The repertoire holds 300,000 to 450,000 distinct CDR3 sequences, with around an eighth as singletons. The sample holds many counts of this clonotype.

J is TRBJ1-2 and V is TRBV11-1, with 7 nucleotides matching TRBD1. The sequencing sample was made of blood. This clonotype was sampled from a man between 25 and 39 years old with Graves' hyperthyroidism that later progressed to Graves' ophthalmopathy. Here the CDR3 reads CASSVTGNYGYTF. CDR3 bases: TGTGCCAGCAGCGTGACAGGGAACTATGGCTACACCTTC.